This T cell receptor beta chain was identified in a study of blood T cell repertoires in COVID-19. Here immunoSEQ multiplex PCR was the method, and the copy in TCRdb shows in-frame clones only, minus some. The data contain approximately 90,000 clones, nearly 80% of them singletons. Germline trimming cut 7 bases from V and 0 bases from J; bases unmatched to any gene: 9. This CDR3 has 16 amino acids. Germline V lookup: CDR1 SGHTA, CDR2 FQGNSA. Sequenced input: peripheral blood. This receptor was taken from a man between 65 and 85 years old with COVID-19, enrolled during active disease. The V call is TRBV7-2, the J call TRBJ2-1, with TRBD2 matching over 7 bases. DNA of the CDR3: TGTGCCAGCACCCCCGGCGGGAGCCGCTCCTACAATGAGCAGTTCTTC. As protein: CASTPGGSRSYNEQFF.